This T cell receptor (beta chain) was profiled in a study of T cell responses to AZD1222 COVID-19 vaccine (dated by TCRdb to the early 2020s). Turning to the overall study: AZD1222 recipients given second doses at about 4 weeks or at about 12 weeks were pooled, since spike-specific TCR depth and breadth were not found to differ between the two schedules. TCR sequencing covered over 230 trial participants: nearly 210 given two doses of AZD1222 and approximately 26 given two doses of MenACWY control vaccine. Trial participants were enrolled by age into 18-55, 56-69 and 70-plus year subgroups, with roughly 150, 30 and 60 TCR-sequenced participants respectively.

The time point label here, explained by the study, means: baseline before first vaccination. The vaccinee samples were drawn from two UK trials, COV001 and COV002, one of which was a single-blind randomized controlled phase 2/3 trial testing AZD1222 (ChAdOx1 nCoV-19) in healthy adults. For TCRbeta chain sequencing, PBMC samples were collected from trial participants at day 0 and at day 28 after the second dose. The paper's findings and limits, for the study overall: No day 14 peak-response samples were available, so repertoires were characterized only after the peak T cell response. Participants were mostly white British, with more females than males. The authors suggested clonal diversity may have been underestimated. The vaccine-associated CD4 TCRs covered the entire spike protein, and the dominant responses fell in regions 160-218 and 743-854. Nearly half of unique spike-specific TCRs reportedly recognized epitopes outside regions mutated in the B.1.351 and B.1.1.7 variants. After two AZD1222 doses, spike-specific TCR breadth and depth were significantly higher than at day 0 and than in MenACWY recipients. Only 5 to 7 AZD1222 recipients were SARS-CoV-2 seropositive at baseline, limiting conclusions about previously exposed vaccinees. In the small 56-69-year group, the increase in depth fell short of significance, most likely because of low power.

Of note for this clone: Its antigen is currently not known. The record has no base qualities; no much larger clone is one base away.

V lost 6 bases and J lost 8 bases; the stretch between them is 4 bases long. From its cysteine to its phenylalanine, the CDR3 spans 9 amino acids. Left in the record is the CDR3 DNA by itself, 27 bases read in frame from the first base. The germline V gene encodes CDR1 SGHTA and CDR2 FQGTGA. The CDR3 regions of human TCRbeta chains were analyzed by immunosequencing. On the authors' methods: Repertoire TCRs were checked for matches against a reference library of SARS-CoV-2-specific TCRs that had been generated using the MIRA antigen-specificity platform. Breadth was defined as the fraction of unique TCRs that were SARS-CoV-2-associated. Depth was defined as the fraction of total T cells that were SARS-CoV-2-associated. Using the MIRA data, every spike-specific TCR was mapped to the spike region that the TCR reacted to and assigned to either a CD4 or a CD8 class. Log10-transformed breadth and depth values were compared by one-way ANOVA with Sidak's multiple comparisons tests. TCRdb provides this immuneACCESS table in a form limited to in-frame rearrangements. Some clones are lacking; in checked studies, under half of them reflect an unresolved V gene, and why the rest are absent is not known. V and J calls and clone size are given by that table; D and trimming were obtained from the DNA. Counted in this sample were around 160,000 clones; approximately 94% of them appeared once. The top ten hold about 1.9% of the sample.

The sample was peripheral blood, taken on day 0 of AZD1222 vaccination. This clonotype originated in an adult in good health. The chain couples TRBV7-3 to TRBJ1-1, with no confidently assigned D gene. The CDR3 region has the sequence CASSQEAFF. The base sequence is TGTGCCAGCAGTCAGGAAGCTTTCTTT.